Here is one TCR beta chain with its context. The table came from immunoSEQ multiplex PCR; TCRdb's copy has only in-frame clones and leaves some out. The table lists fewer than 250,000 clones, approximately 80% of them singletons. The data belong to a study of blood T cell repertoires in COVID-19. Study background: PBMCs, B-cell-depleted T cells, or T cells provided the cDNA or gDNA that made up the material.

The germline V gene has CDR1 MNHNY and CDR2 SVGAGI (reference sequence). The CDR3 loop spans 14 amino acids. Trimming cost V 2 bases and J 10 bases; bases outside gene matches: 6. Sequenced sample: peripheral blood. The chain has TRBV6-6 and TRBJ1-5; 9 bases fit TRBD1. This receptor was identified in a woman between 65 and 79 years old with acute or convalescent COVID-19. CDR3 sequence reads: CASSYRDREFPQHF. CDR3 coding DNA: TGTGCCAGCAGTTACAGGGACAGGGAGTTCCCCCAGCATTTT.